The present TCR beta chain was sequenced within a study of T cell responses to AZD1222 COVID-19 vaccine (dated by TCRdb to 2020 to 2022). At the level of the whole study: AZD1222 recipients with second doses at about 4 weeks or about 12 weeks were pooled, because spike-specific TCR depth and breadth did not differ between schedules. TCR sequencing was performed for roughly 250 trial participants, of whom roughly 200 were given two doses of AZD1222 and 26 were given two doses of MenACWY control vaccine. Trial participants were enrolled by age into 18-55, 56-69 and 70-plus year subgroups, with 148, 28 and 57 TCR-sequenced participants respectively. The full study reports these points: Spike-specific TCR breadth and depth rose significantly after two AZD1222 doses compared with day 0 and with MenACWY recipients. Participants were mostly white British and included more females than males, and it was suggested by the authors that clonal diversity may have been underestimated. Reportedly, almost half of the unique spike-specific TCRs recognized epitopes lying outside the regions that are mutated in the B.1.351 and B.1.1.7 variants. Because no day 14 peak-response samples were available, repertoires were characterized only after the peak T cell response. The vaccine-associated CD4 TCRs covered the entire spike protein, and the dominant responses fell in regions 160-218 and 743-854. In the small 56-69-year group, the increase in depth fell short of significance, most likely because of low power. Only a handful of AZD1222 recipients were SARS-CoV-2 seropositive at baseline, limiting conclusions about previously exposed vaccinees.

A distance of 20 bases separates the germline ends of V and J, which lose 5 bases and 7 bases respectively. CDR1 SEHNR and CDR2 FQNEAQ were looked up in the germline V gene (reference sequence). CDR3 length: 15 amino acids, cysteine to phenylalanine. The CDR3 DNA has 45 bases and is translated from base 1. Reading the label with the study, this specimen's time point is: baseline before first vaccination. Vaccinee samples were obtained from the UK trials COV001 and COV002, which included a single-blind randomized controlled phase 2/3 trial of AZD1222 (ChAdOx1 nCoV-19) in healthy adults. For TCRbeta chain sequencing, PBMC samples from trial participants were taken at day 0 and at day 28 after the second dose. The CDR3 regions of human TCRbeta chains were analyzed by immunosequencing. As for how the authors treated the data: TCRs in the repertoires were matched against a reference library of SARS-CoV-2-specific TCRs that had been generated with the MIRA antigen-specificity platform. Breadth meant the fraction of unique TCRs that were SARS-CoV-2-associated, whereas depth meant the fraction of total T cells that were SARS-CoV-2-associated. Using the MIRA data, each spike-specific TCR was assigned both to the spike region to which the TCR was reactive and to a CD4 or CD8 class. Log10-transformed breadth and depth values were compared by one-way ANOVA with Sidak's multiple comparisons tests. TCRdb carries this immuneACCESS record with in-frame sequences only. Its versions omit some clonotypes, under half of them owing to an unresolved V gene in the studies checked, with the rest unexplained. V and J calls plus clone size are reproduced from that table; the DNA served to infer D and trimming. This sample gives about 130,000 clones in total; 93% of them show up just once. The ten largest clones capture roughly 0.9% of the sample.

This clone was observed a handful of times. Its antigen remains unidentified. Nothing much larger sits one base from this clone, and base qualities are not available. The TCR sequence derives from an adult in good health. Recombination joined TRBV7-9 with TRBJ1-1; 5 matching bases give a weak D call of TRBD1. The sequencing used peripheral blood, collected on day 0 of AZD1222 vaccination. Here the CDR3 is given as CASSPSRGNGGEAFF. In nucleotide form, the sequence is TGTGCCAGCAGCCCTAGCAGAGGCAATGGGGGTGAAGCTTTCTTT.